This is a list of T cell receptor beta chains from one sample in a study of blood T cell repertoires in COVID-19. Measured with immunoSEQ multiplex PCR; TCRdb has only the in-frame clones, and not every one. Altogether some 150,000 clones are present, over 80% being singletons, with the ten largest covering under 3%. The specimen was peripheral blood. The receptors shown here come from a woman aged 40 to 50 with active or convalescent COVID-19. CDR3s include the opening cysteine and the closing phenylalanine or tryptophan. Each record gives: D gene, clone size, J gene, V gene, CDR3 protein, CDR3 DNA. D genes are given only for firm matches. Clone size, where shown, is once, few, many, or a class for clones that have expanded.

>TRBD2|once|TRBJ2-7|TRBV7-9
CASSYRLAGDEQYF
TGTGCCAGCAGTTATCGACTAGCGGGAGACGAGCAGTACTTC
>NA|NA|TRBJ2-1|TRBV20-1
CSASPTSYNEQFF
TGCAGTGCTAGTCCTACTAGTTACAATGAGCAGTTCTTC
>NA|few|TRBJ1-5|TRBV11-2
CASSPSSRNQPQHF
TGTGCCAGCAGCCCTAGCTCCCGCAATCAGCCCCAGCATTTT
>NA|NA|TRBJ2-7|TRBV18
CASSPDRNSYEQYF
TGTGCCAGCTCACCGGACAGAAACTCCTACGAGCAGTACTTC
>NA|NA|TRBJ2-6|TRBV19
CASTNRAGISGANVLTF
TGTGCCAGTACGAACAGGGCTGGAATCTCTGGGGCCAACGTCCTGACTTTC
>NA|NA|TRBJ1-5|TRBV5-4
CASSFSAGGNSNQPQHF
TGTGCCAGCAGCTTCAGTGCGGGGGGTAATAGCAATCAGCCCCAGCATTTT
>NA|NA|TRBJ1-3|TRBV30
CAWSVPGIGNTIYF
TGTGCCTGGAGTGTACCAGGGATAGGAAACACCATATATTTT
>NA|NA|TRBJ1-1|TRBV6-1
CASSEVSGAGTEAFF
TGTGCCAGCAGTGAAGTCAGTGGCGCAGGGACTGAAGCTTTCTTT
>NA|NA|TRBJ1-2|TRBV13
CASSPEVDYGYTF
TGTGCCAGCAGCCCCGAGGTAGACTATGGCTACACCTTC
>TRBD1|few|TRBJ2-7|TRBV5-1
CASSRDRADEQYF
TGCGCCAGCAGCCGGGACAGGGCGGACGAGCAGTACTTC
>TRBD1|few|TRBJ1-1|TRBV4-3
CASSQGTGHTEAFF
TGCGCCAGCAGCCAAGGGACAGGGCACACTGAAGCTTTCTTT
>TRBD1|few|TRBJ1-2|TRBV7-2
CASSLGDSAFSYGYTF
TGTGCCAGCAGCTTAGGGGACAGCGCCTTCTCTTATGGCTACACCTTC
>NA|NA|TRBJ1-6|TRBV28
CASSLLGREAHF
TGTGCCAGCAGTTTATTAGGCAGGGAGGCCCACTTT
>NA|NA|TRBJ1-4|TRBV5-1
CASSSLGGVARTNEKLFF
TGCGCCAGCAGCTCCCTCGGGGGAGTAGCTCGGACTAATGAAAAACTGTTTTTT
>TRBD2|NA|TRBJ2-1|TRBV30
CAWSKIAGALRGNEQFF
TGTGCCTGGAGTAAAATAGCGGGGGCCCTACGGGGAAATGAGCAGTTCTTC
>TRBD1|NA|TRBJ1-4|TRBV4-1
CASSPPGQGSTNEKLFF
TGCGCCAGCAGCCCCCCCGGACAGGGATCAACTAATGAAAAACTGTTTTTT
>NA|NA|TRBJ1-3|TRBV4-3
CASSQDPAASGNTIYF
TGCGCCAGCAGCCAAGATCCGGCGGCCTCTGGAAACACCATATATTTT
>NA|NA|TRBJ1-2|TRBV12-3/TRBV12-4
CASSLSGDYGYTF
TGTGCCAGCAGTTTATCAGGGGACTATGGCTACACCTTC
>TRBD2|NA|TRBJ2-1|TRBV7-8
CASSLRGLAGGNEQFF
TGTGCCAGCAGCTTACGAGGACTAGCGGGCGGTAATGAGCAGTTCTTC
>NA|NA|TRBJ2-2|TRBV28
CASSPVGAGASNTGELFF
TGTGCCAGCAGCCCCGTCGGGGCGGGGGCCTCGAACACCGGGGAGCTGTTTTTT
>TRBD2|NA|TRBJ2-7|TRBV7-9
CASSALARDPYEQYF
TGTGCCAGCAGCGCACTAGCGCGGGACCCCTACGAGCAGTACTTC
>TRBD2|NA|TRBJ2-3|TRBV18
CASSPTAPLAGTDTQYF
TGTGCCAGCTCACCGACGGCGCCACTAGCGGGCACAGATACGCAGTATTTT
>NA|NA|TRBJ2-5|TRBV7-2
CASSLGGPGETQYF
TGTGCCAGCAGCTTGGGGGGGCCAGGGGAGACCCAGTACTTC
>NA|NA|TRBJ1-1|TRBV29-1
CSVEDTQGNTEAFF
TGCAGCGTTGAAGATACCCAGGGGAACACTGAAGCTTTCTTT
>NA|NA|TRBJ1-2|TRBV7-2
CASSLEGGRGGYTF
TGTGCCAGCAGCTTAGAGGGAGGGAGGGGAGGCTACACCTTC
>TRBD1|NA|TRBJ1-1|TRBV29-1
CSARDREGEAFF
TGCAGCGCCCGTGACAGGGAAGGTGAAGCTTTCTTT
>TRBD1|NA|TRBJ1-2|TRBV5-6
CASSGQGAHNGYTF
TGTGCCAGCAGCGGACAGGGGGCGCACAATGGCTACACCTTC
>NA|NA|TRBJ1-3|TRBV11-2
CASSLEGGLYGNTIYF
TGTGCCAGCAGCTTAGAGGGGGGGCTCTATGGAAACACCATATATTTT
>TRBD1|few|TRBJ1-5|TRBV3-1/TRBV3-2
CASSQGQGGYQPQHF
TGTGCCAGCAGCCAAGGACAGGGGGGCTATCAGCCCCAGCATTTT
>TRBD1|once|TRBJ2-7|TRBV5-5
CASSPRTGTGYEQYF
TGTGCCAGCAGCCCCAGGACAGGGACGGGCTACGAGCAGTACTTC
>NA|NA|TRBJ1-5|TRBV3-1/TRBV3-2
CASKGRDQPQHF
TGTGCCAGCAAGGGCAGGGATCAGCCCCAGCATTTT
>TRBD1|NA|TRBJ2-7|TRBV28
CASSHGTGKFMGYEQYF
TGTGCCAGCAGCCACGGGACAGGGAAATTTATGGGCTACGAGCAGTACTTC
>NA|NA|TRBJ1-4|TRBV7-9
CASSRGQEKLFF
TGTGCCAGCAGCCGAGGACAGGAAAAACTGTTTTTT
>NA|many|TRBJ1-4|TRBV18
CASSPTTRDNEKLFF
TGTGCCAGCTCGCCGACAACCAGGGATAATGAAAAACTGTTTTTT
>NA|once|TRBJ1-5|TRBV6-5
CASGQINQPQHF
TGTGCCAGCGGACAGATAAATCAGCCCCAGCATTTT
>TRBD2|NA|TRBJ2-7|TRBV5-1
CASSSLNGLAGGSLYEQYF
TGCGCCAGCAGCTCCCTCAACGGACTAGCGGGGGGCTCTCTCTACGAGCAGTACTTC
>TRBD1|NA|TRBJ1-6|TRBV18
CASSPLRTGSSYNSPLHF
TGTGCCAGCTCACCACTCCGGACAGGGAGCTCCTATAATTCACCCCTCCACTTT
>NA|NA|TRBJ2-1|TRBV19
CASSIDSGSYNEQFF
TGTGCCAGTAGTATTGACAGTGGCTCCTACAATGAGCAGTTCTTC
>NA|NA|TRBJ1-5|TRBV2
CASSEPGRQPQHF
TGTGCCAGCAGTGAGCCAGGGAGGCAGCCCCAGCATTTT
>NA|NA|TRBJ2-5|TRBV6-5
CASSYTQGHQETQYF
TGTGCCAGCAGTTACACCCAGGGTCACCAAGAGACCCAGTACTTC
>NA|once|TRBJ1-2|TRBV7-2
CASSLPPSGYTF
TGTGCCAGCAGCCTCCCTCCGTCCGGCTACACCTTC